Each of the 9 T cell receptor beta chains below was sequenced from the same sample in a study of cytomegalovirus exposure and HLA in healthy donors. The PCR was carried out with 60 Vbeta primers and 13 Jbeta primers. The protocol was immunoSEQ multiplex PCR, while the TCRdb copy is restricted to in-frame clones and leaves out a portion. The sample yields around 140,000 clones, approximately 80% seen once. The source material was PBMCs. These receptors were obtained from a woman aged 18-35 years in good health and CMV-seropositive.

V gene TRBV6-4 combines with J gene TRBJ1-1, with D tentatively TRBD1 (6 bases). Germline-derived CDR1 and CDR2 are MRHNA and SNTAGT. V lost 0 bases and J lost 2, with 10 bases in between. The CDR3 is 15 amino acids. CDR3 nucleotides: TGTGCCAGCAGTGACTCGACGGACAGTAACACTGAAGCTTTCTTT. Its protein is CASSDSTDSNTEAFF.

V usage is TRBV11-2 and J usage is TRBJ1-6; a possible D gene is TRBD1 (6 bases). This CDR3 is 13 amino acids long. Germline V gene sequence: CDR1 SGHAT, CDR2 FQNNGV. The V and J ends lost 4 bases and 7 bases respectively, with 8 bases between them. CDR3 residues: CASSSTGNSPLHF. The DNA of the CDR3 is TGTGCCAGCAGCTCCACAGGGAATTCACCCCTCCACTTT.

The chain has TRBV5-1 and TRBJ2-7; 9 nucleotides line up with TRBD1. The V gene's germline CDR1 is SGHRS and CDR2 YFSETQ. The ends lost 4 bases at V and 0 bases at J; junction bases unmatched: 8. This CDR3 spans 16 amino acids. The CDR3 DNA reads as TGCGCCAGCAGCATCTTGGGGACAGGGAACTCCTACGAGCAGTACTTC. It translates to CASSILGTGNSYEQYF.

The chain recombines TRBV7-9 with TRBJ2-1, with 7 bases aligning to TRBD1. Germline V lookup: CDR1 SEHNR, CDR2 FQNEAQ (reference sequence). V lost 5 bases to trimming and J lost 10 bases; unmatched junction nucleotides: 8. This CDR3 region has 13 residues. This CDR3 reads CASSPTGLLEQFF. In nucleotides, the CDR3 is TGTGCCAGCAGCCCGACAGGGTTGCTCGAGCAGTTCTTC.

The rearrangement links TRBV30 to TRBJ2-1; TRBD2 matches at 13 bases. Germline CDR1 is GTSNPN and CDR2 is SVGIG (reference sequence). CDR3 length: 17 amino acids. The CDR3 DNA reads TGTGCGTGTAAAAAGACTAGCGGGGGGAACGTCTACAATGAGCAGTTCTTC. This gives the protein CACKKTSGGNVYNEQFF.

This clone has just a few counts. The chain is built from TRBV4-1 and TRBJ1-2, with 8 bases lining up with TRBD1. The CDR3 loop spans 13 amino acids. The V gene end was trimmed by 8 bases and the J gene end by 2 bases; junction bases not matched to a gene: 4. Germline-derived CDR1 and CDR2 are MGHRA and YSYEKL. CDR3 coding DNA: TGCGCCAGCCGACAGGGGTTCAACTATGGCTACACCTTC. It codes for CASRQGFNYGYTF.

The chain uses TRBV28 and TRBJ1-4, with D hard to call. CDR3 length: 12 amino acids. Germline V CDR1 and CDR2: MDHEN, SYDVKM. Trimming cost V 6 bases and J 5 bases, with 7 bases left between them. The CDR3 loop is CASRIGNEKLFF. For the CDR3, the DNA is TGTGCCAGCAGAATCGGGAATGAAAAACTGTTTTTT.

The chain has TRBV18 and TRBJ1-1; D ambiguous. The CDR3 contains 15 residues. V lost 1 base to trimming and J lost 3 bases, with 12 bases between them. The germline V gene has CDR1 KGHSH and CDR2 LQKENI. The CDR3 loop is CASSPRWSGYTEAFF. The DNA for the CDR3 is TGTGCCAGCTCACCACGGTGGTCCGGGTACACTGAAGCTTTCTTT.

This clone came up a few times. The gene calls are TRBV30 and TRBJ1-2; no definite D call. V dropped 4 bases and J dropped 5 bases, with 17 bases sitting between them. Germline V gene lookup returns CDR1 GTSNPN and CDR2 SVGIG (reference sequence). This CDR3 has 14 residues. CDR3 residues: CAWKKPAGKYGYTF. The CDR3 nucleotides are TGTGCCTGGAAAAAACCGGCCGGGAAGTATGGCTACACCTTC.